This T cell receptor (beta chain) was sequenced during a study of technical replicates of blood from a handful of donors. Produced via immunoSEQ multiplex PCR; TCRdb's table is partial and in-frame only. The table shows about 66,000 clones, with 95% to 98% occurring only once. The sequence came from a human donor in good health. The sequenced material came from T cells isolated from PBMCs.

CDR3 in DNA: TGTGCCAGCTCAGAATACGGGACTAACTACGAGCAGTACTTC. It is translated as CASSEYGTNYEQYF. The chain uses TRBV18 and TRBJ2-7, with TRBD2 identical over 7 bases. The junction had 7 bases not matched to a gene; V was cut back by 5 bases and J by 3 bases. CDR1 and CDR2 from the germline V gene are KGHSH and LQKENI. The CDR3 length is 14 residues. Supplemented by reference TRBV18 and TRBJ2-7, the full variable domain reads NAGVMQNPRHLVRRRGQEARLRCSPMKGHSHVYWYRQLPEEGLKFMVYLQKENIIDESGMPKERFSAEFPKEGPSILRIQQVVRGDSAAYFCASSEYGTNYEQYFGPGTRLTVT.